This passage covers 31 T cell receptor beta chains from one sample sequenced in a study of shared clonotypes between healthy human individuals. Produced via immunoSEQ multiplex PCR; TCRdb's table is partial and in-frame only. The repertoire holds 950,000 to 1,200,000 clones, with 77% as singletons. The source material was memory CD4+ T cells from PBMCs. Subset meaning: CD45RA-negative fraction. The receptors originated from a man between 18 and 29 years old in good health. Some clones in this sample may be carry-over from other donors' samples.

CDR3 DNA: TGTGCCAGCAGTTTATTACAGGGGAGCCGAGAGCAGTACTTC. As protein: CASSLLQGSREQYF. This rearrangement joins TRBV28 to TRBJ2-7; 7 nucleotides align to TRBD1. Trimming took 1 base from V and 7 from J; bases not matched to a gene: 7. The germline V gene encodes CDR1 MDHEN and CDR2 SYDVKM. The CDR3 contains 14 residues.

V and J are TRBV6-1 and TRBJ1-4, with D unresolved. The V and J ends lost 5 bases and 0 bases respectively, with 10 bases between them. The CDR3 is 15 residues long. The germline V gene has CDR1 MNHNS and CDR2 SASEGT. For the CDR3, the DNA is TGTGCCAGCAGTCCTCGACCGACAACTAATGAAAAACTGTTTTTT. Protein: CASSPRPTTNEKLFF.

This clone was counted only a few times. The V gene is TRBV27, the J gene TRBJ2-3; 7 positions agree with TRBD2. CDR1 MNHEY and CDR2 SMNVEV come from the germline V gene (reference sequence). Unmatched junction bases numbered 8, after V lost 6 bases and J lost 5 bases. The CDR3 runs to 14 residues. DNA for the CDR3: TGTGCCAGCAGGGCGGCGGGAGCGGGAGATACGCAGTATTTT. Its protein is CASRAAGAGDTQYF.

This sequence joins TRBV27 and TRBJ1-1; the D gene is possibly TRBD1 (6 bases). Germline CDR1 MNHEY, CDR2 SMNVEV (reference sequence). The CDR3 has 16 amino acids. Trimming took 2 bases from V and 1 from J, leaving 14 bases between them. CDR3 DNA: TGTGCCAGCAGTTTAGCGGGGGCTTTAAGGAACACTGAAGCTTTCTTT. Translating it yields CASSLAGALRNTEAFF.

The chain combines TRBV28 with TRBJ1-5; a weak D match, TRBD1 (5 bases). The CDR3 spans 14 residues. Trimming pared 3 bases from V and 8 bases from J, leaving 14 bases between. The germline V gene encodes CDR1 MDHEN and CDR2 SYDVKM. Written as DNA, the CDR3 is TGTGCCAGCAGTTTCGGGGGATTAAACAAGCCCCAGCATTTT. It encodes CASSFGGLNKPQHF.

The V and J genes are TRBV5-1 and TRBJ2-2, with a possible D match to TRBD2 (5 bases). The CDR3 has 13 residues. Germline assignment: CDR1 SGHRS and CDR2 YFSETQ. V lost 0 bases, J lost 12 bases, and 12 bases lay in between. In nucleotides, the CDR3 is TGCGCCAGCAGCTTGGAGGCGTCGGGGAAGCTGTTTTTT. It translates to CASSLEASGKLFF.

This clone has only a few counts. J is TRBJ1-1 and V is TRBV11-3; D is perhaps TRBD1 (6 bases). The length of the CDR3 is 14 residues. V lost 2 bases and J lost 1, with 8 bases in between. Germline CDR1 SGHNT, CDR2 YENEEA. CDR3: CASSLTGSNTEAFF. CDR3 DNA sequence: TGTGCCAGCAGCTTAACAGGGTCGAACACTGAAGCTTTCTTT.

CDR3 sequence reads: CASSVFRTGGYEQYF. The CDR3 nucleotides are TGTGCCAGCAGCGTTTTCCGGACAGGGGGCTACGAGCAGTACTTC. The rearrangement uses TRBV11-2 and TRBJ2-7; 10 positions agree with TRBD1. J was trimmed by 3 bases and V by 5 bases; bases with no gene match: 7. Germline V gives CDR1 SGHAT, CDR2 FQNNGV. The CDR3 spans 15 residues. The full variable domain, completed using reference TRBV11-2 and TRBJ2-7, is EAGVAQSPRYKIIEKRQSVAFWCNPISGHATLYWYQQILGQGPKLLIQFQNNGVVDDSQLPKDRFSAERLKGVDSTLKIQPAKLEDSAVYLCASSVFRTGGYEQYFGPGTRLTVT.

This clone came up many times. The gene calls are TRBV7-9 and TRBJ2-1; the D gene could be TRBD1 or TRBD2 (5 bases each). Germline assignment: CDR1 SEHNR and CDR2 FQNEAQ (reference sequence). V shed 7 bases and J shed 2 bases, with 18 bases lying between them. The CDR3 consists of 16 residues. The CDR3 loop reads CASITGGGRAYNEQFF. CDR3 sequence (DNA): TGTGCCAGCATAACCGGTGGGGGTAGGGCCTACAATGAGCAGTTCTTC.

V gene TRBV9 combines with J gene TRBJ2-2, with TRBD2 matching over 7 bases. The CDR3 has 15 amino acids. The V segment lost 3 bases and the J segment 3 bases; nucleotides outside the gene matches: 5. Germline values: CDR1 SGDLS, CDR2 YYNGEE. The CDR3 DNA sequence: TGTGCCAGCAGCGCCGGACTAGGGTACACCGGGGAGCTGTTTTTT. It translates to CASSAGLGYTGELFF.

The chain joins TRBV15 to TRBJ2-3; 8 nucleotides line up with TRBD2. The CDR3 contains 16 residues. The V and J ends lost 0 bases and 1 base, in that order; junction bases with no gene match: 3. Germline CDR1 reads LNHNV; CDR2 reads YYDKDF (reference sequence). Here the CDR3 reads CATSRDRGGRTDTQYF. In nucleotides, the CDR3 is TGTGCCACCAGCAGAGATCGGGGGGGGCGCACAGATACGCAGTATTTT.

This clone was observed a few times. The chain recombines TRBV5-1 with TRBJ1-4; D is perhaps TRBD1 (5 bases). Germline V lookup: CDR1 SGHRS, CDR2 YFSETQ. The CDR3 runs 16 residues. Trimming took off 4 bases at V and 0 bases at J, with 13 bases between the two ends. Here the CDR3 reads CASSLQDIATNEKLFF. DNA of the CDR3: TGCGCCAGCAGCCTACAGGACATAGCAACTAATGAAAAACTGTTTTTT.

This clone was seen a handful of times. The chain recombines TRBV11-2 with TRBJ1-1, with D unclear. V lost 5 bases to trimming and J lost 0 bases, with 10 bases between them. CDR3 length: 14 residues. Germline CDR1 and CDR2: SGHAT and FQNNGV. CDR3 residues: CASSQAGVNTEAFF. Written as DNA, the CDR3 is TGTGCCAGCAGCCAAGCCGGTGTGAACACTGAAGCTTTCTTT.

This chain connects TRBV28 to TRBJ2-4, with TRBD1 matching over 11 bases. The trim removed 8 bases at V and 1 base at J, leaving 7 bases unmatched. Germline-derived CDR1 and CDR2 are MDHEN and SYDVKM. The CDR3 has 16 residues. The CDR3 reads CASDGQGAGAKNIQYF. The CDR3 bases are TGTGCCAGCGATGGACAGGGGGCAGGCGCCAAAAACATTCAGTACTTC.

The chain is built from TRBV7-3 and TRBJ2-7; D perhaps matches TRBD1 (6 bases). Trimming removed 3 bases at V and 2 bases at J, with 14 bases between. The V gene's germline CDR1 is SGHTA and CDR2 FQGTGA. This CDR3 has 15 amino acids. In DNA, the CDR3 is TGTGCCAGCAGCTTCTCGACAGGAATTCCCTACGAGCAGTACTTC. It specifies CASSFSTGIPYEQYF.

This clone has only one observation. The genes are TRBV5-1 and TRBJ1-2; D unclear. The CDR3 runs 15 residues. Germline V gene data show CDR1 as SGHRS and CDR2 as YFSETQ. V was pared by 0 bases and J by 3 bases, with 12 bases between. CDR3 sequence: CASSLAVGGYYGYTF. In DNA, the CDR3 is TGCGCCAGCAGCTTGGCCGTGGGCGGTTACTATGGCTACACCTTC.

The chain joins TRBV30 to TRBJ2-2; D is unresolved. The V gene lost 4 bases and the J gene lost 6 bases, with 12 bases spanning the gap. Germline CDR1 is GTSNPN and CDR2 is SVGIG (reference sequence). This CDR3 spans 13 amino acids. CDR3 nucleotides: TGTGCCTGGACGCTAGTGGCGGCCGGGGAGCTGTTTTTT. Translating gives CAWTLVAAGELFF.

The CDR3 protein is CASSLGQGRSNEQFF. The CDR3 DNA reads as TGTGCCAGCAGCTTAGGCCAGGGGAGGTCCAATGAGCAGTTCTTC. The rearrangement uses TRBV27 and TRBJ2-1; D might be TRBD1 or TRBD2, each matching 6 bases. Germline lookup yields CDR1 MNHEY and CDR2 SMNVEV (reference sequence). The CDR3 has 15 residues. V lost 6 bases and J 6 bases, leaving 18 bases between the germline ends.

V is TRBV5-1 and J is TRBJ2-7; 7 nucleotides agree with TRBD1. With V trimmed by 1 base and J by 4 bases, 2 bases remained unmatched. Per germline, CDR1 SGHRS and CDR2 YFSETQ. The CDR3 loop spans 13 amino acids. The CDR3 DNA reads as TGCGCCAGCAGCTTGACAGGGGAATACGAGCAGTACTTC. Translating it yields CASSLTGEYEQYF.

This sequence joins TRBV7-2 and TRBJ2-3, with TRBD2 identical over 7 bases. In germline, CDR1 is SGHTA, CDR2 FQGNSA. This CDR3 has 15 amino acids. Unmatched junction bases numbered 6, after V lost 3 bases and J lost 3 bases. The DNA of the CDR3 is TGTGCCAGCAGCTTCGCCCTCGGGGGGACAGATACGCAGTATTTT. This gives the protein CASSFALGGTDTQYF.

The rearrangement uses TRBV29-1 and TRBJ2-1; TRBD2 agrees at 11 bases. CDR1 and CDR2 (germline): SQVTM, ANQGSEA. J was trimmed by 10 bases and V by 5 bases; bases with no gene match: 16. The CDR3 sequence is 16 residues long. The DNA for the CDR3 is TGCAGCGTTTCCGGTGCTAGCGGGAGGCCCTGGGGAGAGCAGTTCTTC. The encoded protein is CSVSGASGRPWGEQFF.

The gene calls are TRBV5-1 and TRBJ2-5; 8 nucleotides align to TRBD2. V was clipped by 4 bases and J by 1 base; unmatched bases: 3. The germline V gene has CDR1 SGHRS and CDR2 YFSETQ. CDR3 length: 14 residues. CDR3 amino acids: CASSPGGVQETQYF. CDR3 DNA sequence: TGCGCCAGCAGCCCGGGGGGGGTCCAAGAGACCCAGTACTTC.

The chain carries TRBV6-1 and TRBJ2-6; D might be TRBD1 (7 bases). From germline, CDR1 is MNHNS and CDR2 SASEGT. The length of the CDR3 is 16 residues. V lost 4 bases and J lost 2, with 12 bases in between. The CDR3 nucleotides are TGTGCCAGCAGTGGGAGGGGGCCAACTGGGGCCAACGTCCTGACTTTC. It specifies CASSGRGPTGANVLTF.

The CDR3 region is CASSLIGTGENTEAFF. CDR3 nucleotide sequence: TGTGCCAGCAGTTTAATCGGGACAGGGGAGAACACTGAAGCTTTCTTT. The J gene is TRBJ1-1, the V gene TRBV27, with TRBD1 matching 10 bases. Trimming at V came to 2 bases and at J to 1 base, leaving 4 bases not matched to a gene. Per the germline V gene, CDR1 is MNHEY and CDR2 is SMNVEV (reference sequence). The CDR3 is 16 residues long.

For the CDR3, the DNA is TGTGCCAGCAGTGAGGTCGGGAGACTGTACAATGAGCAGTTCTTC. Amino acid sequence: CASSEVGRLYNEQFF. The chain recombines TRBV28 with TRBJ2-1; tentatively, D is TRBD2 (6 bases). V lost 5 bases to trimming and J lost 4 bases, with 15 bases between them. CDR3 length equals 15 residues. Germline V gene lookup returns CDR1 MDHEN and CDR2 SYDVKM.

The gene calls are TRBV4-2 and TRBJ1-6; D not certain. The germline V and J ends were trimmed by 4 bases and 7 bases, with 8 bases remaining between them. CDR3 length: 13 residues. Germline V gene lookup returns CDR1 LGHNA and CDR2 YNFKEQ. CDR3 residues: CASSLERNSPLHF. CDR3 nucleotides: TGTGCCAGCAGCCTGGAGAGAAATTCACCCCTCCACTTT.

The CDR3 protein is CSASNRQGSDEQYF. For the CDR3, the DNA is TGCAGCGCAAGCAACAGACAGGGTTCCGACGAGCAGTACTTC. The rearrangement uses TRBV29-1 and TRBJ2-7, with 7 bases aligning to TRBD1. The germline V gene encodes CDR1 SQVTM and CDR2 ANQGSEA. V was clipped by 7 bases and J by 5 bases; unmatched bases: 14. This CDR3 is built from 14 residues.

The chain has TRBV10-1 and TRBJ2-7; D is possibly TRBD2 (5 bases). Trimming cost V 7 bases and J 7 bases, with 17 bases left between them. CDR1 and CDR2 (germline): WNHNN, SYGVQD (reference sequence). This CDR3 is built from 13 residues. The CDR3 bases are TGCGCCAGCATCCGGACTCCCCAACGGGAGCAGTACTTC. Its protein product is CASIRTPQREQYF.

This clone was seen more than once but under ten times. The gene calls are TRBV5-6 and TRBJ1-2; D is unclear. This CDR3 contains 15 residues. From germline, CDR1 is SGHDT and CDR2 YYEEEE. V dropped 0 bases and J dropped 4 bases, with 13 bases sitting between them. CDR3 in DNA: TGTGCCAGCAGCTTGGTCGAAGGACCAGGCTATGGCTACACCTTC. It encodes CASSLVEGPGYGYTF.

This clone has only a few counts. The gene calls are TRBV18 and TRBJ2-3; no firm D call. V was shortened by 2 bases and J by 3 bases, with 6 bases between the two germline ends. CDR1 and CDR2 from the germline V gene are KGHSH and LQKENI. The CDR3 has 13 amino acids. Here the CDR3 DNA reads TGTGCCAGCTCACCAGGGCCGACAGATACGCAGTATTTT. It is translated as CASSPGPTDTQYF. Filled out from reference TRBV18 and TRBJ2-3, the complete variable domain reads NAGVMQNPRHLVRRRGQEARLRCSPMKGHSHVYWYRQLPEEGLKFMVYLQKENIIDESGMPKERFSAEFPKEGPSILRIQQVVRGDSAAYFCASSPGPTDTQYFGPGTRLTVL.

The chain is built from TRBV6-1 and TRBJ2-1; perhaps TRBD1 as D (5 bases). V was pared by 2 bases and J by 0 bases, with 14 bases between. This CDR3 contains 17 residues. The germline gives CDR1 MNHNS, CDR2 SASEGT. CDR3 DNA: TGTGCCAGCAGTGAAAGGGGCAGGGCGAGCTCCTACAATGAGCAGTTCTTC. This codes for CASSERGRASSYNEQFF.